Listed below are T cell receptor beta chains from one sample, sequenced in a study of blood T cell repertoires in COVID-19. Data came from immunoSEQ multiplex PCR; TCRdb stores just in-frame clones and leaves some out. This sample yields 180,000 or so clones, of which around 83% are seen a single time; 2.5% to 3.5% belongs to the top ten. Material: peripheral blood. The origin of the receptors is a woman younger than 45 with active or convalescent COVID-19. Each CDR3 is given with its conserved first and last residue. The order of the fields is J gene, D gene, clone size, V gene, CDR3 protein, CDR3 DNA. D genes are given only for firm matches. Part of the rows lack a size; the others show once, few, many or a class for expanded clones.

>TRBJ2-7|.|.|TRBV13
CASSLGRSSYEQYF
TGTGCCAGCAGCTTAGGGCGGAGCTCCTACGAGCAGTACTTC
>TRBJ2-1|TRBD2|.|TRBV5-1
CASSLGGLAGGDNEQFF
TGCGCCAGCAGCTTGGGGGGTTTAGCGGGAGGGGACAATGAGCAGTTCTTC
>TRBJ2-1|.|few|TRBV4-1
CASSQTALPYNEQFF
TGCGCCAGCAGCCAGACAGCGCTACCCTACAATGAGCAGTTCTTC
>TRBJ1-2|TRBD1|once|TRBV2
CASSEADRGYGYTF
TGTGCCAGCAGTGAAGCGGACAGGGGCTATGGCTACACCTTC
>TRBJ2-5|.|.|TRBV27
CASSTNGQNLGTQYF
TGTGCCAGCAGTACGAATGGACAGAACCTAGGGACCCAGTACTTC
>TRBJ1-5|.|few|TRBV10-3
CAISESGSQHF
TGTGCCATCAGTGAGTCGGGCAGCCAGCATTTT
>TRBJ2-3|TRBD2|.|TRBV7-9
CASSIQLAAFTDTQYF
TGTGCCAGCAGCATTCAACTAGCGGCGTTCACAGATACGCAGTATTTT
>TRBJ2-5|TRBD2|.|TRBV7-9
CASSSGLAGGRQETQYF
TGTGCCAGCAGCTCCGGACTAGCGGGGGGTCGACAAGAGACCCAGTACTTC
>TRBJ1-6|TRBD1|.|TRBV19
CASSVYRGENSPLHF
TGTGCCAGTAGTGTCTACAGGGGGGAAAATTCACCCCTCCACTTT
>TRBJ1-5|.|.|TRBV5-6
CASSLGFGVGNQPQHF
TGTGCCAGCAGCTTGGGTTTCGGGGTGGGCAATCAGCCCCAGCATTTT
>TRBJ2-5|TRBD2|.|TRBV5-4
CASSFRLAGPGGTQYF
TGTGCCAGCAGCTTTAGACTAGCGGGTCCCGGGGGGACCCAGTACTTC
>TRBJ2-7|.|once|TRBV12-1
CASSKGSRLWVRQYF
TGTGCCAGCAGCAAAGGGAGCCGGCTTTGGGTTCGGCAGTACTTC
>TRBJ2-5|TRBD2|.|TRBV27
CASSYLGGKETQYF
TGTGCCAGCAGTTACCTCGGGGGGAAAGAGACCCAGTACTTC
>TRBJ1-6|TRBD1|once|TRBV5-6
CASSLAGQGVSSPLHF
TGTGCCAGCAGCTTGGCGGGACAGGGGGTAAGTTCACCCCTCCACTTT
>TRBJ2-7|.|.|TRBV27
CASTSGTKSYEQYF
TGTGCCAGCACCTCCGGGACAAAGTCCTACGAGCAGTACTTC
>TRBJ1-4|.|.|TRBV7-9
CASSATSGRGSQKLFF
TGTGCCAGCAGCGCTACATCAGGGCGGGGGAGCCAAAAACTGTTTTTT
>TRBJ2-7|.|.|TRBV27
CASRQDRSLYEQYF
TGTGCCAGCCGTCAGGACAGAAGCCTATACGAGCAGTACTTC
>TRBJ2-1|TRBD2|.|TRBV27
CASSSGTSGYNEQFF
TGTGCCAGCAGTTCAGGGACTAGCGGCTACAATGAGCAGTTCTTC
>TRBJ1-6|.|.|TRBV28
CASSLGGTGGSPLHF
TGTGCCAGCAGTTTAGGCGGGACCGGAGGGTCACCCCTCCACTTT
>TRBJ2-7|TRBD1|.|TRBV13
CASSLLGTGVPYEQYF
TGTGCCAGCAGCTTATTGGGAACAGGGGTCCCCTACGAGCAGTACTTC
>TRBJ2-2|.|.|TRBV19
CASSIRAGMVTGELFF
TGTGCCAGTAGTATAAGGGCGGGAATGGTGACCGGGGAGCTGTTTTTT
>TRBJ2-7|.|.|TRBV12-3/TRBV12-4
CASLKEFNYEQYF
TGTGCCAGTTTAAAGGAGTTTAACTACGAGCAGTACTTC
>TRBJ1-1|.|.|TRBV7-8
CASSFRRAGTEAFF
TGTGCCAGCAGCTTTAGGAGGGCGGGCACTGAAGCTTTCTTT
>TRBJ2-7|TRBD1|once|TRBV11-2
CASSYLRDRSHEQYF
TGTGCCAGCAGCTACCTCCGGGACAGGTCCCACGAGCAGTACTTC
>TRBJ1-2|.|once|TRBV9
CASSVLPGEDYGYTF
TGTGCCAGCAGCGTACTTCCAGGGGAAGACTATGGCTACACCTTC
>TRBJ2-1|TRBD2|.|TRBV11-2
CASSPQTSGVYNEQFF
TGTGCCAGCAGCCCCCAAACTAGCGGGGTTTACAATGAGCAGTTCTTC
>TRBJ1-1|.|.|TRBV2
CASSGRGITEAFF
TGTGCCAGCAGTGGGCGAGGAATCACTGAAGCTTTCTTT
>TRBJ2-7|.|.|TRBV28
CLLRVYEQYF
TGCCTCTTGCGGGTCTACGAGCAGTACTTC
>TRBJ2-1|TRBD2|.|TRBV4-2
CASSQVGGASGSYNEQFF
TGTGCCAGCAGCCAAGTCGGTGGGGCTAGCGGCTCCTACAATGAGCAGTTCTTC
>TRBJ1-5|TRBD1|.|TRBV7-9
CASTKSGTGVDQPQHF
TGTGCCAGCACCAAATCCGGGACAGGGGTTGATCAGCCCCAGCATTTT
>TRBJ2-3|.|.|TRBV4-1
CASSQALGPGRGRTDTQYF
TGCGCCAGCAGCCAAGCTCTAGGTCCCGGCAGGGGCCGCACAGATACGCAGTATTTT
>TRBJ2-2|TRBD2|.|TRBV24-1
CATRGTSGANTGELFF
TGTGCCACCAGGGGGACTAGCGGAGCGAACACCGGGGAGCTGTTTTTT
>TRBJ1-2|.|.|TRBV28
CASSIRSGHYGYTF
TGTGCCAGCAGTATCCGTTCTGGCCACTATGGCTACACCTTC
>TRBJ2-5|.|.|TRBV6-5
CASSYSRERGETQYF
TGTGCCAGCAGTTACTCTAGGGAGAGAGGCGAGACCCAGTACTTC
>TRBJ1-5|TRBD1|.|TRBV19
CASRRGQGPNQPQHF
TGTGCCAGTAGACGGGGACAGGGGCCTAATCAGCCCCAGCATTTT
>TRBJ1-4|TRBD1|.|TRBV5-1
CASSLRTGGDEKLFF
TGCGCCAGCAGCCTCCGGACAGGGGGTGATGAAAAACTGTTTTTT
>TRBJ2-7|.|once|TRBV29-1
CSGRGGGTYEQYF
TGCAGCGGGCGGGGAGGGGGGACCTACGAGCAGTACTTC
>TRBJ2-5|TRBD1|.|TRBV6-5
CASSSGQGAVETQYF
TGTGCCAGCAGTTCGGGACAGGGGGCCGTAGAGACCCAGTACTTC
>TRBJ1-6|TRBD1|.|TRBV28
CASSFPGTGDSPLHF
TGTGCCAGCAGTTTTCCCGGGACAGGGGATTCACCCCTCCACTTT
>TRBJ1-1|.|.|TRBV10-1
CASSEGGTGRGSEAFF
TGCGCCAGCAGTGAGGGGGGTACAGGGAGAGGGTCTGAAGCTTTCTTT